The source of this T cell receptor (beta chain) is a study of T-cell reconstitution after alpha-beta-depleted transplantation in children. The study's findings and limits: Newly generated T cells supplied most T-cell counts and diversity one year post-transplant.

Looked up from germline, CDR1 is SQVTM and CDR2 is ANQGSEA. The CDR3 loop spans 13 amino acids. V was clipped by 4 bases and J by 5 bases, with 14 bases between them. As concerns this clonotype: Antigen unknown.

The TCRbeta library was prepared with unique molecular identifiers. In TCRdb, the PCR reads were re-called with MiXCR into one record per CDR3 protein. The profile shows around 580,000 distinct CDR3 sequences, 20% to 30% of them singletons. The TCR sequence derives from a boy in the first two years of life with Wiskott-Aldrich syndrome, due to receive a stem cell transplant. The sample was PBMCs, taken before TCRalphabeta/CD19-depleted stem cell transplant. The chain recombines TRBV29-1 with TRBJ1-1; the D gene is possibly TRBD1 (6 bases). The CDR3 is CSVVLRGRTEAFF. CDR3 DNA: TGCAGCGTTGTCCTCAGGGGTAGGACTGAAGCTTTCTTT.